These T cell receptor beta chains were read from a single sample in a study of control samples from healthy donors and cancer patients. Some clones are missing from TCRdb's copy, which holds only in-frame ones; the method was immunoSEQ multiplex PCR. The data contain more than 140,000 clones, 94% of them singletons. Specimen: blood. The receptor set was obtained from a man aged 40-55 years in good health. The CDR3 runs from the conserved cysteine through the conserved F or W. A D gene is named only where the DNA matches it firmly. Where a row states a size, it is once, few, many or the class of an expanded clone; other rows omit it.

TRBJ2-3 | NA | TRBV6-4 | NA | TGTGCCAGCAGTGACTCATCGGTTTCAGGCCCAGATACGCAGTATTTT | CASSDSSVSGPDTQYF
TRBJ2-7 | NA | TRBV5-6 | NA | TGTGCCAGCAGCCCCCTGGGCAGGGCCTACGAGCAGTACTTC | CASSPLGRAYEQYF
TRBJ1-5 | NA | TRBV3-1/TRBV3-2 | NA | TGTGCCAGCAGCCCGGGACAACCTAACGACGACAATCAGCCCCAGCATTTT | CASSPGQPNDDNQPQHF
TRBJ1-2 | NA | TRBV13 | NA | TGTGCCAGCAGCTTAGGACAGAACTATGGCTACACCTTC | CASSLGQNYGYTF
TRBJ2-6 | TRBD2 | TRBV5-5 | NA | TGTGCCAGCAGCTCCAATTGGCGGGAGGGCCTTGTTGGGGCCAACGTCCTGACTTTC | CASSSNWREGLVGANVLTF
TRBJ1-1 | NA | TRBV5-1 | once | TGCGCCAGCAGCTTTACATTACGGGGGTTAGAAACTGAAGCTTTCTTT | CASSFTLRGLETEAFF
TRBJ1-1 | TRBD1 | TRBV12-3/TRBV12-4 | NA | TGTGCCAGTATTACAGGGGGCGGAACTGAAGCTTTCTTT | CASITGGGTEAFF
TRBJ1-1 | NA | TRBV30 | NA | TGTGCCTGGAGTGGACAGGCAAAAAGGACTGAAGCTTTCTTT | CAWSGQAKRTEAFF
TRBJ2-5 | NA | TRBV6-1 | NA | TGTGCCAGCAGCAGGGAGACCCAGTACTTC | CASSRETQYF
TRBJ1-1 | NA | TRBV4-2 | NA | TGTGCCAGCAGCCCACTAACCGGGACACCTGGGGCGAACACTGAAGCTTTCTTT | CASSPLTGTPGANTEAFF